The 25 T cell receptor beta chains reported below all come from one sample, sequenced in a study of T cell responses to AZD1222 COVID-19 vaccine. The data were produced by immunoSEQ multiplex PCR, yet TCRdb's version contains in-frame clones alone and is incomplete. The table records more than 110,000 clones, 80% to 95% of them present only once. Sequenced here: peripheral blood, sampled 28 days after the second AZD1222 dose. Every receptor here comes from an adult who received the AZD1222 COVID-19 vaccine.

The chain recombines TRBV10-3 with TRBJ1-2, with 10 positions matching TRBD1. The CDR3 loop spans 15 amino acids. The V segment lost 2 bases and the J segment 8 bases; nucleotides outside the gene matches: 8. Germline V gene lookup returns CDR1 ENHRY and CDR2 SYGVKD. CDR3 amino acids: CAISEERQGAKGYTF. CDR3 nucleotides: TGTGCCATCAGTGAGGAGAGACAGGGGGCTAAAGGCTACACCTTC.

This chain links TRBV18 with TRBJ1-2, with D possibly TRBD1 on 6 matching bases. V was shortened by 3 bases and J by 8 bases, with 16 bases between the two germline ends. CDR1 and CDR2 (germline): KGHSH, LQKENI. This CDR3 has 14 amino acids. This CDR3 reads CASSPGAGAVGYTF. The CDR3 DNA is TGTGCCAGCTCACCGGGCGCAGGGGCAGTAGGCTACACCTTC.

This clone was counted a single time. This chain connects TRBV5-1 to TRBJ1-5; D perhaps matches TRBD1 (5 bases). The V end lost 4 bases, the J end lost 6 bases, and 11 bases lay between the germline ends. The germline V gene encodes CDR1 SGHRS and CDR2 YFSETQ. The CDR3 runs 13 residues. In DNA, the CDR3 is TGCGCCAGCAGCCCAGACCAGGGTCAGCCCCAGCATTTT. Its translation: CASSPDQGQPQHF.

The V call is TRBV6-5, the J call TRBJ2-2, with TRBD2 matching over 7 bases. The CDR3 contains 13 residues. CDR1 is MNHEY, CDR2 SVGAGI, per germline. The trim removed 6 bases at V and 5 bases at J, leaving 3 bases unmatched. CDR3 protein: CASRQGGTGELFF. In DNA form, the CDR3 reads TGTGCCAGCAGGCAGGGAGGGACCGGGGAGCTGTTTTTT.

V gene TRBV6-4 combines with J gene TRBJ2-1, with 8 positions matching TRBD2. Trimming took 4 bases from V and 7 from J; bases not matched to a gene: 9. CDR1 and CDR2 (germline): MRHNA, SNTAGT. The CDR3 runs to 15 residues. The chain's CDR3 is CASSVRAGGSNEQFF. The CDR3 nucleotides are TGTGCCAGCAGTGTCAGGGCGGGAGGATCGAATGAGCAGTTCTTC.

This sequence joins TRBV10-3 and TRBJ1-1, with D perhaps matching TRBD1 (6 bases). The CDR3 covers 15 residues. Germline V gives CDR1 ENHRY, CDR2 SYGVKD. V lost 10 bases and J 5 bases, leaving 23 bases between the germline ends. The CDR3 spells CATGRTTGLGTEAFF. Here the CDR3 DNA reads TGTGCCACCGGACGAACGACAGGATTGGGAACTGAAGCTTTCTTT.

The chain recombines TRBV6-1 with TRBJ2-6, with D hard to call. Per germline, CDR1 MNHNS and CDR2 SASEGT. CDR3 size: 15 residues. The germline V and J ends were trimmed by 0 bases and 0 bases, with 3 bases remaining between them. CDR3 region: CASSEASSGANVLTF. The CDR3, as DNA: TGTGCCAGCAGTGAAGCGAGCTCTGGGGCCAACGTCCTGACTTTC.

In DNA, the CDR3 is TGTGCCAGCAGTTACTCGGGACTAGCGGGAGTGTACAATGAGCAGTTCTTC. Translating gives CASSYSGLAGVYNEQFF. The rearrangement links TRBV6-2 or TRBV6-3 to TRBJ2-1; 14 bases map to TRBD2. Germline loops: CDR1 MNHEY, CDR2 SVGEGT. The length of the CDR3 is 17 residues. J gave up 4 bases and V 0 bases, and 2 bases lay outside the gene matches.

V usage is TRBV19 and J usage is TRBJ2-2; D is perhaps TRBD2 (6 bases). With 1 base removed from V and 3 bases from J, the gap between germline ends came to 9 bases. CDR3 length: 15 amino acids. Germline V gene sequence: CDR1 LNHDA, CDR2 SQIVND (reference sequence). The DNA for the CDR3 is TGTGCCAGTAGTATAGTCGGAGGGTACACCGGGGAGCTGTTTTTT. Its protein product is CASSIVGGYTGELFF.

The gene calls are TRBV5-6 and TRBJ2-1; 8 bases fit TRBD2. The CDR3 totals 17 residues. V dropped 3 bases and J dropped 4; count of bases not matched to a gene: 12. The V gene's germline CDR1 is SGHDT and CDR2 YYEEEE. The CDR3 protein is CASSYPKTSVGYNEQFF. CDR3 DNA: TGTGCCAGCAGCTACCCTAAGACTAGCGTTGGATACAATGAGCAGTTCTTC.

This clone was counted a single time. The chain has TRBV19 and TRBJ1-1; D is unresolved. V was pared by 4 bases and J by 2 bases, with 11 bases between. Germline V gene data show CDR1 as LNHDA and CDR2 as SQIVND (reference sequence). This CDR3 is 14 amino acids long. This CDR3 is CASSNVPGNTEAFF. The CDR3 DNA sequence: TGTGCCAGTAGTAACGTCCCGGGCAACACTGAAGCTTTCTTT.

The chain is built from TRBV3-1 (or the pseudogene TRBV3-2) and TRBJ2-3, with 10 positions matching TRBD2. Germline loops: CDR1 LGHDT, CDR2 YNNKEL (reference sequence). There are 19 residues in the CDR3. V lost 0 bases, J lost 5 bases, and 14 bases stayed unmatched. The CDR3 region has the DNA TGTGCCAGCAGCCAAGACGGCTCTAGCGGGAGCCGGAGGTTAGATACGCAGTATTTT. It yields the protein CASSQDGSSGSRRLDTQYF.

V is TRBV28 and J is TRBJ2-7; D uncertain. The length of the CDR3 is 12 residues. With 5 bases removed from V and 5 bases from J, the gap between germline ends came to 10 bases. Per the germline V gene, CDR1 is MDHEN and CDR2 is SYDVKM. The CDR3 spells CASSTPRDEQYF. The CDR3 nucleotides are TGTGCCAGCAGTACTCCCCGGGACGAGCAGTACTTC.

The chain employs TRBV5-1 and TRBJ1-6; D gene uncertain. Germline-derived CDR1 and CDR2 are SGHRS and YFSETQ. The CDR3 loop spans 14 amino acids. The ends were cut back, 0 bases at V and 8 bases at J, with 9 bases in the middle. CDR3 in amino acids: CASSLDRFYSPLHF. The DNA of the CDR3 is TGCGCCAGCAGCTTGGATAGGTTTTATTCACCCCTCCACTTT. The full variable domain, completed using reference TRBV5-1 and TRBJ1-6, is KAGVTQTPRYLIKTRGQQVTLSCSPISGHRSVSWYQQTPGQGLQFLFEYFSETQRNKGNFPGRFSGRQFSNSRSEMNVSTLELGDSALYLCASSLDRFYSPLHFGNGTRLTVT.

DNA of the CDR3: TGTGCCAGCAGCTTAGCTGGCTGGACAGGGCCTCAGGAGCAGTACTTC. Encoded protein: CASSLAGWTGPQEQYF. V is TRBV7-9 and J is TRBJ2-7; TRBD1 agrees at 8 bases. The trim removed 0 bases at V and 7 bases at J, leaving 11 bases unmatched. Germline CDR1 SEHNR, CDR2 FQNEAQ (reference sequence). CDR3 length: 16 amino acids.

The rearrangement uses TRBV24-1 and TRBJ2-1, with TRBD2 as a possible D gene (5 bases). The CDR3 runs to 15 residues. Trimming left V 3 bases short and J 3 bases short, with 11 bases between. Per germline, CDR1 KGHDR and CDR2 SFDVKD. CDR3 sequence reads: CATSDTGRGYNEQFF. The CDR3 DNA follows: TGTGCCACCAGTGATACGGGAAGAGGCTACAATGAGCAGTTCTTC.

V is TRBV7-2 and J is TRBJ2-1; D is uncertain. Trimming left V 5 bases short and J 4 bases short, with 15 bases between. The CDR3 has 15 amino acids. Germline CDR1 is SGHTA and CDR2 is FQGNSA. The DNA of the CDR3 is TGTGCCAGCAGCCGCGTAATCCTTGAATACAATGAGCAGTTCTTC. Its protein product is CASSRVILEYNEQFF.

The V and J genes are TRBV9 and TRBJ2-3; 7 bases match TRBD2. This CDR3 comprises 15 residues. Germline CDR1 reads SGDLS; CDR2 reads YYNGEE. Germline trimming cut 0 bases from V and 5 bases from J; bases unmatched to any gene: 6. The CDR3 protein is CASSVGAGEGDTQYF. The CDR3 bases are TGTGCCAGCAGCGTAGGGGCGGGAGAGGGAGATACGCAGTATTTT. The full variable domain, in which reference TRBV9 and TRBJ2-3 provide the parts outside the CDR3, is DSGVTQTPKHLITATGQRVTLRCSPRSGDLSVYWYQQSLDQGLQFLIQYYNGEERAKGNILERFSAQQFPDLHSELNLSSLELGDSALYFCASSVGAGEGDTQYFGPGTRLTVL.

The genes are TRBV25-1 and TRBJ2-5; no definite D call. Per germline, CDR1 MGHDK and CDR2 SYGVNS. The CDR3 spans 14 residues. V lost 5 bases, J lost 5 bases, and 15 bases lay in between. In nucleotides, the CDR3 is TGTGCCAGCAGTTTAAACAGAAATCTTGAGACCCAGTACTTC. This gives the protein CASSLNRNLETQYF. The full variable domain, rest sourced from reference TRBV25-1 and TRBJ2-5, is EADIYQTPRYLVIGTGKKITLECSQTMGHDKMYWYQQDPGMELHLIHYSYGVNSTEKGDLSSESTVSRIRTEHFPLTLESARPSHTSQYLCASSLNRNLETQYFGPGTRLLVL.

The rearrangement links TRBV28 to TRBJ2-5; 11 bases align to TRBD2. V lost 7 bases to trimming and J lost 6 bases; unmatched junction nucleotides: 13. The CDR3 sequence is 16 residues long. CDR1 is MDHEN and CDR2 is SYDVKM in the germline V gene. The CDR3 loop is CASNPLRLAGKKTQYF. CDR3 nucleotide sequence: TGTGCCAGCAACCCCCTTCGACTAGCGGGAAAGAAGACCCAGTACTTC.

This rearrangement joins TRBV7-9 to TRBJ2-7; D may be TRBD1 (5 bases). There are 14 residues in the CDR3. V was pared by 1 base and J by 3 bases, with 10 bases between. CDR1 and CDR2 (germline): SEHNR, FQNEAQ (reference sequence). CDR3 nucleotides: TGTGCCAGCAGCTTAGAAGGGGTCGGCTACGAGCAGTACTTC. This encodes CASSLEGVGYEQYF.

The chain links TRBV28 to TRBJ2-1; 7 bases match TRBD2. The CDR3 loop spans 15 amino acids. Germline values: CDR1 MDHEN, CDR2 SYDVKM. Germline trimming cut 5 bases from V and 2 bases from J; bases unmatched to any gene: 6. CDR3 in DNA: TGTGCCAGCAGTCCCAGCGGGGTTCCCTACAATGAGCAGTTCTTC. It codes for CASSPSGVPYNEQFF.

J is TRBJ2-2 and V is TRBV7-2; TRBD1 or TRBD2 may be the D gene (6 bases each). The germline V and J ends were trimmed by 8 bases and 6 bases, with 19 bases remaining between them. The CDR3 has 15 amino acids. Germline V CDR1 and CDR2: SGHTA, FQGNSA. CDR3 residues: CASGLWTGGAGELFF. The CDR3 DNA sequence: TGTGCCAGCGGTCTCTGGACCGGGGGCGCCGGGGAGCTGTTTTTT.

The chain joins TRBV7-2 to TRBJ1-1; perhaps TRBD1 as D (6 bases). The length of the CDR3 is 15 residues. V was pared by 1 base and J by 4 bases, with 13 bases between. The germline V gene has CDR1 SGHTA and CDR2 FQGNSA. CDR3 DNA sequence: TGTGCCAGCAGCTTAGTTTGGGGGGCGCGCACTGAAGCTTTCTTT. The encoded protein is CASSLVWGARTEAFF. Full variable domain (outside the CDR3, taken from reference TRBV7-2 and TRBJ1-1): GAGVSQSPSNKVTEKGKDVELRCDPISGHTALYWYRQSLGQGLEFLIYFQGNSAPDKSGLPSDRFSAERTGGSVSTLTIQRTQQEDSAVYLCASSLVWGARTEAFFGQGTRLTVV.

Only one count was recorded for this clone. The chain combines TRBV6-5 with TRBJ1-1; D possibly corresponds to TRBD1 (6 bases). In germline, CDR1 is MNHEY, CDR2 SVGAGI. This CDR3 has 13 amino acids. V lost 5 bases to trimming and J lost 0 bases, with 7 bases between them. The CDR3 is CASSQGMNTEAFF. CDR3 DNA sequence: TGTGCCAGCAGTCAGGGGATGAACACTGAAGCTTTCTTT.